The clone carrying this T cell receptor (beta chain) was seen a handful of times. The target antigen is unknown. Primers included in the PCR were 60 Vbeta and 13 Jbeta primers. Measured with immunoSEQ multiplex PCR; TCRdb has only the in-frame clones, and not every one. Among 90,000 to 130,000 clones listed, around 80% were seen once. The data originate from a study of cytomegalovirus exposure and HLA in healthy donors. Study-level findings and limits: The study had only CMV serostatus as immune exposure information. Most of the TCR beta V segments (in an earlier analysis) were productive either about 87% or about 30% of the time. A later analysis found most CMV-associated TCR beta chains apparently HLA-restricted.

This clonotype was sampled from a man aged 25-45 years in good health and CMV-seropositive. Material for sequencing was PBMCs.

CDR3: CASSVAGGRGQETQYF. Written as DNA, the CDR3 is TGTGCCAGCAGCGTAGCGGGGGGCCGGGGACAAGAGACCCAGTACTTC. J is TRBJ2-5 and V is TRBV9; D might be TRBD2 (7 bases). The CDR3 sequence is 16 residues long. Germline V gene data show CDR1 as SGDLS and CDR2 as YYNGEE. V lost 0 bases and J lost 2, with 14 bases in between.